This T cell receptor (beta chain) was documented in a study of blood T cell repertoires in COVID-19. Original processing notes: Scientists estimated how many nucleated cells there were by amplifying reference gene primers. Assay used: immunoSEQ multiplex PCR; TCRdb lists only in-frame clones, some missing. The V and J calls and clone size were taken over from that table, and D and trimming were inferred from the DNA. The sample has about 170,000 clones, about 86% seen once. Per the germline V gene, CDR1 is MNHEY and CDR2 is SMNVEV (reference sequence). This CDR3 is built from 14 residues. V dropped 5 bases and J dropped 5 bases, with 15 bases sitting between them.

V is TRBV27 and J is TRBJ2-5; D perhaps matches TRBD2 (6 bases). This sequence originates from an older man with active or convalescent COVID-19. The sample taken for sequencing was peripheral blood. The CDR3, as DNA: TGTGCCAGCAGTCGGGACTGGCGACCGGAGACCCAGTACTTC. It codes for CASSRDWRPETQYF.